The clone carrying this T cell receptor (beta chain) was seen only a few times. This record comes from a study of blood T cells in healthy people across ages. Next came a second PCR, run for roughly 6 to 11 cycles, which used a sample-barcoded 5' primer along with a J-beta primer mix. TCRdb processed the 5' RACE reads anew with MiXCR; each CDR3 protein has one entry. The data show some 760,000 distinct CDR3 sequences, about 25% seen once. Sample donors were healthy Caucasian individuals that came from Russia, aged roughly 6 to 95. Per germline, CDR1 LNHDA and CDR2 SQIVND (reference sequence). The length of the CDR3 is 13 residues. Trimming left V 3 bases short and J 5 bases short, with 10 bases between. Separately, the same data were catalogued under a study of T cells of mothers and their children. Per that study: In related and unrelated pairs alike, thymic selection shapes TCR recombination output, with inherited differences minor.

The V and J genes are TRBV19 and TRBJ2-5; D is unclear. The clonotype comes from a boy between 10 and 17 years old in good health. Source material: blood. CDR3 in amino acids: CASSIGRMETQYF. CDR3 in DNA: TGTGCCAGTAGTATCGGCCGAATGGAGACCCAGTACTTC.